A single sample gave rise to the 28 T cell receptor beta chains below, sequenced in a study of blood T cell repertoires in COVID-19. Some clones are missing from TCRdb's copy, which holds only in-frame ones; the method was immunoSEQ multiplex PCR. The data show 53,000 or so clones, with about three quarters seen just once and about 40% held by the top ten. The source material was peripheral blood. Source of these receptors: a man between 70 and 80 years old with active or convalescent COVID-19.

The gene calls are TRBV6-2 or TRBV6-3 and TRBJ1-1; D gene ambiguous. Germline V gives CDR1 MNHEY, CDR2 SVGEGT. V shed 0 bases and J shed 4 bases, with 12 bases lying between them. This CDR3 contains 15 residues. The CDR3 loop is CASSYSKSFGTEAFF. The CDR3 DNA follows: TGTGCCAGCAGTTACTCGAAATCGTTCGGCACTGAAGCTTTCTTT.

CDR3 sequence: CASSQESGLVIADTQYF. The CDR3 DNA follows: TGTGCCAGCAGCCAAGAATCGGGACTAGTAATTGCAGATACGCAGTATTTT. This chain connects TRBV4-2 to TRBJ2-3; 8 nucleotides line up with TRBD2. The V segment lost 0 bases and the J segment 4 bases; nucleotides outside the gene matches: 9. Germline assignment: CDR1 LGHNA and CDR2 YNFKEQ. CDR3 size: 17 residues.

V and J are TRBV7-3 and TRBJ2-3; no definite D call. The germline CDR1 and CDR2 sequences are SGHTA and FQGTGA. This CDR3 comprises 13 residues. Deletions cut 2 bases from V and 4 bases from J, with 7 bases between. CDR3 bases: TGTGCCAGCAGCTTAGGCTTCTCAGATACGCAGTATTTT. This codes for CASSLGFSDTQYF. Combining the CDR3 with reference TRBV7-3 and TRBJ2-3 gives the whole variable domain GAGVSQTPSNKVTEKGKYVELRCDPISGHTALYWYRQSLGQGPEFLIYFQGTGAADDSGLPNDRFFAVRPEGSVSTLKIQRTERGDSAVYLCASSLGFSDTQYFGPGTRLTVL.

This clone appeared a few times. The rearrangement uses TRBV19 and TRBJ2-5; 7 bases are shared with TRBD1. This CDR3 spans 16 amino acids. Germline assignment: CDR1 LNHDA and CDR2 SQIVND (reference sequence). The junction had 7 bases not matched to a gene; V was cut back by 1 base and J by 2 bases. CDR3 sequence: CASSIGGQSTQETQYF. In nucleotides, the CDR3 is TGTGCCAGTAGTATAGGGGGACAGTCGACACAAGAGACCCAGTACTTC.

The chain combines TRBV19 with TRBJ1-1; D remains ambiguous. The CDR3 is 16 residues long. Between the trimmed V and J ends, which lost 3 bases and 1 base, there was a span of 15 bases. Germline loops: CDR1 LNHDA, CDR2 SQIVND (reference sequence). The CDR3 is CASSISTAQGNTEAFF. The CDR3 nucleotides read TGTGCCAGTAGTATTTCCACAGCTCAAGGGAACACTGAAGCTTTCTTT.

This chain joins TRBV5-3 and TRBJ2-3; the D is unclear. TRBV5-3 is an ORF, and what it does is uncertain. The CDR3 consists of 14 residues. V was pared by 2 bases and J by 2 bases, with 9 bases between. CDR3 sequence: CARSFREATDTQYF. CDR3 sequence (DNA): TGTGCCAGAAGCTTTAGAGAGGCCACAGATACGCAGTATTTT.

This chain connects TRBV4-1 to TRBJ1-2; 9 positions match TRBD1. The CDR3 extends over 16 amino acids. Losses at the gene ends were 4 bases for V and 0 bases for J; bases not matched to a gene: 6. From germline, CDR1 is MGHRA and CDR2 YSYEKL. CDR3 nucleotide sequence: TGCGCCAGCAGCCCAGAGGGACAGGGAGCTAACTATGGCTACACCTTC. Residues: CASSPEGQGANYGYTF.

The chain has TRBV23-1 and TRBJ2-3, with 8 bases fitting TRBD1. TRBV23-1 is labeled an ORF, and its function is uncertain. This CDR3 is 16 amino acids long. Trimming cost V 4 bases and J 2 bases; bases outside gene matches: 8. The CDR3 protein is CASSRRQGLPTDTQYF. The CDR3 nucleotides read TGCGCCAGCAGTCGTCGACAGGGGTTGCCCACAGATACGCAGTATTTT.

The gene calls are TRBV7-9 and TRBJ1-2; D unclear. The ends were cut back, 1 base at V and 2 bases at J, with 8 bases in the middle. The CDR3 has 14 amino acids. Per the germline V gene, CDR1 is SEHNR and CDR2 is FQNEAQ (reference sequence). The CDR3 DNA follows: TGTGCCAGCAGCTTAGGGACGGGAAACTATGGCTACACCTTC. It translates to CASSLGTGNYGYTF.

The chain is built from TRBV30 and TRBJ1-5, with no clear D. The CDR3 has 13 residues. V lost 2 bases, J lost 3 bases, and 8 bases lay in between. CDR1 and CDR2 (germline): GTSNPN, SVGIG (reference sequence). CDR3 coding DNA: TGTGCCTGGAGTCCCCAATTCAATCAGCCCCAGCATTTT. Its translation: CAWSPQFNQPQHF.

This clone was recorded a few times. The J gene is TRBJ1-1, the V gene TRBV14; D is undetermined. V lost 2 bases, J lost 0 bases, and 10 bases lay in between. The CDR3 runs 15 residues. Germline values: CDR1 SGHDN, CDR2 FVKESK. The CDR3 DNA reads TGTGCCAGCAGCCAACTGTCCGCGATGAACACTGAAGCTTTCTTT. Translation: CASSQLSAMNTEAFF.

This chain links TRBV7-2 with TRBJ1-2; D gene ambiguous. Germline V CDR1 and CDR2: SGHTA, FQGNSA. Trimming removed 0 bases from V and 7 bases from J, with 15 bases in between. The CDR3 is 15 residues long. As DNA, the CDR3 is TGTGCCAGCAGCTTAGCGTCAACCCCTACTCGTGGCTACACCTTC. It encodes CASSLASTPTRGYTF.

V usage is TRBV13 and J usage is TRBJ2-5, with D maybe TRBD2 (6 bases). V lost 3 bases and J 1 base, leaving 9 bases between the germline ends. The CDR3 has 14 residues. CDR1 is PRHDT and CDR2 is FYEKMQ in the germline V gene (reference sequence). CDR3 protein: CASSFQRVQETQYF. In DNA form, the CDR3 reads TGTGCCAGCAGCTTCCAGCGGGTCCAAGAGACCCAGTACTTC.

This clone was picked up a small number of times. The rearrangement links TRBV23-1 to TRBJ1-2; TRBD1 matches at 9 bases. TRBV23-1 is treated as an ORF (open reading frame) with a function not yet certain. With V trimmed by 0 bases and J by 8 bases, 7 bases remained unmatched. The CDR3 sequence is 15 residues long. The CDR3 protein is CASSQSYRTGDGYTF. CDR3 DNA sequence: TGCGCCAGCAGTCAATCGTACCGGACAGGGGACGGCTACACCTTC.

The genes are TRBV9 and TRBJ2-2; 12 bases agree with TRBD2. The V and J ends lost 4 bases and 5 bases, in that order; junction bases with no gene match: 9. Germline V gives CDR1 SGDLS, CDR2 YYNGEE. This CDR3 has 17 amino acids. The CDR3 coding sequence is TGTGCCAGCAGCCCCCGACTAGCGGGAGCTGGAACCGGGGAGCTGTTTTTT. Its translation: CASSPRLAGAGTGELFF.

J is TRBJ1-1 and V is TRBV9; 9 bases line up with TRBD1. With V trimmed by 0 bases and J by 1 base, 7 bases remained unmatched. The CDR3 contains 17 residues. Germline CDR1 reads SGDLS; CDR2 reads YYNGEE. For the CDR3, the DNA is TGTGCCAGCAGCGTAGGGGGGACAGGGCCTTCGAACACTGAAGCTTTCTTT. This encodes CASSVGGTGPSNTEAFF. The variable domain in full, completed from reference TRBV9 and TRBJ1-1, reads DSGVTQTPKHLITATGQRVTLRCSPRSGDLSVYWYQQSLDQGLQFLIQYYNGEERAKGNILERFSAQQFPDLHSELNLSSLELGDSALYFCASSVGGTGPSNTEAFFGQGTRLTVV.

J is TRBJ1-2 and V is TRBV29-1; a weak D match, TRBD1 (6 bases). Germline V gene data show CDR1 as SQVTM and CDR2 as ANQGSEA. CDR3 length: 17 residues. The V end lost 5 bases, the J end lost 3 bases, and 25 bases lay between the germline ends. For the CDR3, the DNA is TGCAGCGTTTGGACCGGGGGGGGCGCAGACAGAGACTATGGCTACACCTTC. It specifies CSVWTGGGADRDYGYTF.

This clone came up a few times. V gene TRBV11-2 combines with J gene TRBJ1-2; D possibly corresponds to TRBD1 (5 bases). V was pared by 4 bases and J by 2 bases, with 11 bases between. Germline V gene sequence: CDR1 SGHAT, CDR2 FQNNGV. The CDR3 has 14 residues. The CDR3 sequence is CASSSKPGNYGYTF. The CDR3 DNA follows: TGTGCCAGCAGCTCCAAACCAGGGAACTATGGCTACACCTTC.

V usage is TRBV6-2 or TRBV6-3 and J usage is TRBJ1-1, with no clear D. This CDR3 comprises 15 residues. Trimming cost V 2 bases and J 2 bases, with 12 bases left between them. Germline values: CDR1 MNHEY, CDR2 SVGEGT. The CDR3 reads CASSYGAAHNTEAFF. CDR3 bases: TGTGCCAGCAGTTACGGAGCCGCGCACAACACTGAAGCTTTCTTT.

The CDR3 nucleotides read TGTGCCAGTTCGTCGATAGGCAATCAGCCCCAGCATTTT. The encoded protein is CASSSIGNQPQHF. The chain joins TRBV25-1 to TRBJ1-5; D is unresolved. CDR1 is MGHDK, CDR2 SYGVNS, per germline. The CDR3 is made up of 13 amino acids. Between the trimmed V and J ends, which lost 9 bases and 2 bases, there was a span of 11 bases.

V and J are TRBV27 and TRBJ1-1; the D is unclear. CDR3 length: 13 amino acids. The V gene lost 3 bases and the J gene lost 3 bases, with 8 bases spanning the gap. CDR1 and CDR2 from the germline V gene are MNHEY and SMNVEV (reference sequence). Here the CDR3 DNA reads TGTGCCAGCAGTTTTGTAGTTCACACTGAAGCTTTCTTT. Its translation: CASSFVVHTEAFF.

J is TRBJ2-7 and V is TRBV9; maybe TRBD1 (8 bases). Trimming took off 7 bases at V and 6 bases at J, with 29 bases between the two ends. Germline CDR1 and CDR2: SGDLS and YYNGEE. The CDR3 runs 17 residues. The CDR3 DNA sequence: TGTGCCAGCGAGGGACAGGCATCTAGCGGAGGCCCGACCGAGCAGTACTTC. Translating gives CASEGQASSGGPTEQYF.

This rearrangement joins TRBV7-8 to TRBJ2-2; a weak D match, TRBD2 (5 bases). CDR1 is SGHVS, CDR2 FQNEAQ, per germline. This CDR3 comprises 15 residues. Trimming stripped 1 base from V and 2 bases from J, with 8 bases between. The DNA of the CDR3 is TGTGCCAGCAGCTTAGTAAGCGGAAACACCGGGGAGCTGTTTTTT. Translated, it gives CASSLVSGNTGELFF.

This chain connects TRBV27 to TRBJ2-2; TRBD2 agrees at 9 bases. From germline, CDR1 is MNHEY and CDR2 SMNVEV (reference sequence). CDR3 length: 15 residues. V gave up 2 bases and J gave up 4 bases; unmatched junction bases: 2. The CDR3 nucleotides are TGTGCCAGCAGTTTAGGTAGCGGGAGCACCGGGGAGCTGTTTTTT. Translated, it gives CASSLGSGSTGELFF.

The V gene is TRBV27, the J gene TRBJ2-4; D call uncertain. Germline CDR1 is MNHEY and CDR2 is SMNVEV (reference sequence). Trimming took off 2 bases at V and 1 base at J, with 15 bases between the two ends. The CDR3 runs 17 residues. The CDR3 DNA sequence: TGTGCCAGCAGTTTAGTTCCAAAGCTCGGGGCCAAAAACATTCAGTACTTC. Its protein product is CASSLVPKLGAKNIQYF.

J is TRBJ1-2 and V is TRBV7-9; 7 nucleotides align to TRBD1. Germline CDR1 and CDR2: SEHNR and FQNEAQ (reference sequence). The length of the CDR3 is 17 residues. After removal of 2 bases from V and 4 bases from J, the junction contained 13 bases not matched to a gene. The CDR3 protein is CASSLTAVGPGGYGYTF. Here the CDR3 DNA reads TGTGCCAGCAGCTTAACCGCCGTCGGGCCAGGGGGCTATGGCTACACCTTC.

This clone was picked up a small number of times. V gene TRBV27 combines with J gene TRBJ1-4, with 8 bases aligning to TRBD1. Per germline, CDR1 MNHEY and CDR2 SMNVEV (reference sequence). The CDR3 contains 16 residues. V lost 4 bases to trimming and J lost 4 bases; unmatched junction nucleotides: 8. The CDR3 reads CASSYRRGTGNEKLFF. The CDR3 DNA reads as TGTGCCAGCAGTTATCGGCGCGGGACAGGTAATGAAAAACTGTTTTTT.

The rearrangement joins TRBV7-8 to TRBJ1-2; a weak D match, TRBD1 (5 bases). This CDR3 spans 15 amino acids. V was cut by 5 bases and J by 5 bases, with 18 bases left in between. From germline, CDR1 is SGHVS and CDR2 FQNEAQ. The CDR3 sequence: CASSPSDIGGYGYTF. The CDR3, as DNA: TGTGCCAGCAGCCCTTCGGACATCGGGGGATATGGCTACACCTTC. Full variable domain (remainder filled in from reference TRBV7-8 and TRBJ1-2): GAGVSQSPRYKVAKRGQDVALRCDPISGHVSLFWYQQALGQGPEFLTYFQNEAQLDKSGLPSDRFFAERPEGSVSTLKIQRTQQEDSAVYLCASSPSDIGGYGYTFGSGTRLTVV.